The 19 T cell receptor beta chains in this list originate from one sample, sequenced in a study of T-cell reconstitution after alpha-beta-depleted transplantation in children. Preparing the TCRbeta library involved the use of unique molecular identifiers. TCRdb processed the PCR reads anew with MiXCR; each CDR3 protein has one entry. The data show around 440,000 distinct CDR3 sequences, with 16% seen just once and 25% to 30% held by the top ten. Source: PBMCs, mostly from graft donor cells, taken 360 days after TCRalphabeta/CD19-depleted stem cell transplant. The receptors come from a boy younger than two who had a stem cell transplant for Wiskott-Aldrich syndrome, so the T cells may come from the graft donor.

This clonotype was found a few times. The chain carries TRBV12-3 or TRBV12-4 and TRBJ2-3; D gene ambiguous. The CDR3 is made up of 14 amino acids. V dropped 3 bases and J dropped 6 bases, with 13 bases sitting between them. CDR3 residues: CASSFGPLHDTQYF. CDR3 sequence (DNA): TGTGCCAGCAGTTTTGGGCCCCTCCACGATACGCAGTATTTT.

This clonotype has at least ten counts. The chain combines TRBV10-3 with TRBJ2-1; the D is unclear. Germline V gene data show CDR1 as ENHRY and CDR2 as SYGVKD. V lost 5 bases and J 4 bases, leaving 6 bases between the germline ends. The CDR3 is made up of 12 amino acids. CDR3 amino acids: CAISSTYNEQFF. The CDR3 coding sequence is TGTGCCATCAGTTCAACTTACAATGAGCAGTTCTTC.

CDR3 nucleotide sequence: TGCGCCAGCAGCTTGGGCCTTTTAACCCCGACCAATGAGCAGTTCTTC. As protein: CASSLGLLTPTNEQFF. The chain employs TRBV5-1 and TRBJ2-1; no firm D call. Per the germline V gene, CDR1 is SGHRS and CDR2 is YFSETQ. This CDR3 is built from 16 residues. Trimming pared 0 bases from V and 6 bases from J, leaving 16 bases between.

This clonotype was observed a few times. The CDR3 region is CASSRGLAGGMGSYNEQFF. Written as DNA, the CDR3 is TGCGCCAGCTCGCGTGGGCTAGCGGGAGGTATGGGCTCCTACAATGAGCAGTTCTTC. The chain recombines TRBV10-2 with TRBJ2-1; TRBD2 aligns across 11 bases. Germline V gene data show CDR1 as WSHSY and CDR2 as SAAADI. The CDR3 sequence is 19 residues long. Germline trimming cut 8 bases from V and 0 bases from J; bases unmatched to any gene: 15.

This clonotype was seen only a few times. The chain links TRBV12-3 or TRBV12-4 to TRBJ2-3, with D tentatively TRBD1 (5 bases). The CDR3 spans 15 residues. V was trimmed by 2 bases and J by 2 bases, leaving 11 bases between them. The CDR3 DNA follows: TGTGCCAGCAGTTTACAGGGCCTGAACACAGATACGCAGTATTTT. Translated: CASSLQGLNTDTQYF.

The V and J genes are TRBV9 and TRBJ2-7; 9 bases are shared with TRBD1. Germline lookup yields CDR1 SGDLS and CDR2 YYNGEE. The V segment lost 0 bases and the J segment 4 bases; nucleotides outside the gene matches: 2. The CDR3 loop spans 14 amino acids. The chain's CDR3 is CASSVAGQGYEQYF. CDR3 nucleotide sequence: TGTGCCAGCAGCGTAGCGGGACAGGGATACGAGCAGTACTTC. Full variable domain (remainder filled in from reference TRBV9 and TRBJ2-7): DSGVTQTPKHLITATGQRVTLRCSPRSGDLSVYWYQQSLDQGLQFLIQYYNGEERAKGNILERFSAQQFPDLHSELNLSSLELGDSALYFCASSVAGQGYEQYFGPGTRLTVT.

The V gene is TRBV6-1, the J gene TRBJ2-1, with TRBD2 identical over 12 bases. CDR3 length equals 16 residues. V gave up 5 bases and J gave up 5 bases; unmatched junction bases: 7. Germline CDR1 is MNHNS and CDR2 is SASEGT. CDR3 region: CASSSPSGGAHNEQFF. Written as DNA, the CDR3 is TGTGCCAGCAGTAGCCCTAGCGGGGGGGCCCACAATGAGCAGTTCTTC.

The chain recombines TRBV20-1 with TRBJ1-6; D not resolved. The CDR3 extends over 13 amino acids. Trimming pared 3 bases from V and 6 bases from J, leaving 9 bases between. Germline V gene sequence: CDR1 DFQATT, CDR2 SNEGSKA (reference sequence). The chain's CDR3 is CSASEGFNSPLHF. CDR3 bases: TGCAGTGCTAGTGAGGGTTTTAATTCACCCCTCCACTTT.

J is TRBJ2-5 and V is TRBV20-1; 12 bases agree with TRBD2. J gave up 9 bases and V 3 bases, and 14 bases lay outside the gene matches. The germline V gene encodes CDR1 DFQATT and CDR2 SNEGSKA (reference sequence). There are 16 residues in the CDR3. In nucleotides, the CDR3 is TGCAGTGCTAGCCGGGGGCTAGCGGGAGGGATCTCGGCCCAGTACTTC. Protein: CSASRGLAGGISAQYF.

The chain carries TRBV6-1 and TRBJ2-5; 13 positions agree with TRBD2. The CDR3 is 15 residues long. Germline V gives CDR1 MNHNS, CDR2 SASEGT. V shed 6 bases and J 1 base; nucleotides not matched to a gene: 2. The CDR3 loop reads CASRGLAGPQETQYF. The CDR3 DNA reads as TGTGCCAGCAGGGGACTAGCGGGACCCCAAGAGACCCAGTACTTC.

V usage is TRBV6-6 and J usage is TRBJ2-7, with D unresolved. The ends were cut back, 5 bases at V and 2 bases at J, with 7 bases in the middle. CDR3 length: 12 amino acids. CDR1 MNHNY and CDR2 SVGAGI come from the germline V gene (reference sequence). The CDR3 DNA follows: TGTGCCAGCAGTCTCCCGGCCTACGAGCAGTACTTC. Protein sequence: CASSLPAYEQYF.

The chain recombines TRBV24-1 with TRBJ2-2; D unresolved. The V and J ends lost 5 bases and 2 bases respectively, with 8 bases between them. Germline CDR1 reads KGHDR; CDR2 reads SFDVKD. The CDR3 spans 14 residues. The CDR3 loop reads CATSGGLNTGELFF. The CDR3 DNA is TGTGCCACCAGTGGGGGTCTAAACACCGGGGAGCTGTTTTTT.

The V and J genes are TRBV4-3 and TRBJ2-1; 10 positions match TRBD2. The CDR3 is made up of 19 amino acids. The ends lost 5 bases at V and 0 bases at J; junction bases unmatched: 13. Germline lookup yields CDR1 LGHNA and CDR2 YSLEER. The CDR3 sequence: CASSKAVGLAESSYNEQFF. The CDR3 bases are TGCGCCAGCAGCAAAGCGGTCGGACTAGCGGAGAGCTCCTACAATGAGCAGTTCTTC.

This rearrangement joins TRBV4-1 to TRBJ2-1; TRBD1 agrees at 7 bases. Germline V CDR1 and CDR2: MGHRA, YSYEKL. J was trimmed by 4 bases and V by 2 bases; bases with no gene match: 11. This CDR3 region has 17 residues. This CDR3 is CASSQPDRASLYNEQFF. The CDR3 nucleotides are TGCGCCAGCAGCCAACCAGACAGGGCCTCCCTTTACAATGAGCAGTTCTTC.

The gene calls are TRBV29-1 and TRBJ2-5; 7 positions match TRBD1. The CDR3 has 13 amino acids. V gave up 7 bases and J gave up 1 base; unmatched junction bases: 6. Germline-derived CDR1 and CDR2 are SQVTM and ANQGSEA. The CDR3 nucleotides are TGCAGCGCTGAGGACAGGACCCAAGAGACCCAGTACTTC. As protein: CSAEDRTQETQYF. Full variable domain (remainder filled in from reference TRBV29-1 and TRBJ2-5): SAVISQKPSRDICQRGTSLTIQCQVDSQVTMMFWYRQQPGQSLTLIATANQGSEATYESGFVIDKFPISRPNLTFSTLTVSNMSPEDSSIYLCSAEDRTQETQYFGPGTRLLVL.

This chain links TRBV11-2 with TRBJ1-1; D gene unclear. The CDR3 covers 14 residues. In germline, CDR1 is SGHAT, CDR2 FQNNGV. Between the trimmed V and J ends, which lost 3 bases and 2 bases, there was a span of 10 bases. CDR3 coding DNA: TGTGCCAGCAGCTTTAAGGGAATTAACACTGAAGCTTTCTTT. Its protein is CASSFKGINTEAFF.

This clonotype was counted only a few times. The J gene is TRBJ2-2, the V gene TRBV12-3 or TRBV12-4, with a weak D call TRBD1 (6 bases). V was trimmed by 5 bases and J by 7 bases, leaving 17 bases between them. CDR3 length equals 15 residues. CDR3 protein: CASSKTPGTHGELFF. Written as DNA, the CDR3 is TGTGCCAGCAGTAAGACTCCCGGGACACACGGGGAGCTGTTTTTT.

The V gene is TRBV30, the J gene TRBJ2-3; unclear D gene. V dropped 3 bases and J dropped 6 bases, with 7 bases sitting between them. Germline CDR1 reads GTSNPN; CDR2 reads SVGIG (reference sequence). The CDR3 is made up of 11 amino acids. The CDR3 sequence is CAWRPGDTQYF. In nucleotides, the CDR3 is TGTGCCTGGAGGCCCGGGGATACGCAGTATTTT.

This clonotype was recorded a few times. This chain links TRBV12-3 or TRBV12-4 with TRBJ1-1; 7 bases agree with TRBD1. The CDR3 runs 15 residues. The V and J ends lost 6 bases and 0 bases, in that order; junction bases with no gene match: 7. The CDR3 DNA reads as TGTGCCAGCAGAAGCAGGGGGTTTATGAACACTGAAGCTTTCTTT. It specifies CASRSRGFMNTEAFF.